This entry describes one TCR beta chain. In the original analysis: Researchers report that nucleated cell counts were estimated from reference gene primer amplification. Profiling relied on immunoSEQ multiplex PCR, and the TCRdb table lists in-frame clones only, not all of them. The V and J calls and clone size are taken from that table; D and trimming were inferred from the DNA. Altogether about 300,000 clones are present, nearly 90% being singletons, with the ten largest covering 2.5% to 3.5%. J was trimmed by 6 bases and V by 7 bases; bases with no gene match: 15. From germline, CDR1 is SQVTM and CDR2 ANQGSEA. The CDR3 loop spans 15 amino acids. This specimen comes from a study of blood T cell repertoires in COVID-19. Study-level background: Sources were T cells, B-cell-depleted T cells, or PBMCs; the material itself was cDNA or gDNA.

The chain has TRBV29-1 and TRBJ2-1; 7 bases fit TRBD1. This receptor was obtained from a woman in her fifties or sixties who had been exposed to COVID-19. Material for sequencing was PBMCs or T cells enriched from blood (not recorded which). The CDR3: CSAATGSHVVNEQFF. The DNA for the CDR3 is TGCAGCGCTGCGACAGGGTCCCACGTTGTCAATGAGCAGTTCTTC.